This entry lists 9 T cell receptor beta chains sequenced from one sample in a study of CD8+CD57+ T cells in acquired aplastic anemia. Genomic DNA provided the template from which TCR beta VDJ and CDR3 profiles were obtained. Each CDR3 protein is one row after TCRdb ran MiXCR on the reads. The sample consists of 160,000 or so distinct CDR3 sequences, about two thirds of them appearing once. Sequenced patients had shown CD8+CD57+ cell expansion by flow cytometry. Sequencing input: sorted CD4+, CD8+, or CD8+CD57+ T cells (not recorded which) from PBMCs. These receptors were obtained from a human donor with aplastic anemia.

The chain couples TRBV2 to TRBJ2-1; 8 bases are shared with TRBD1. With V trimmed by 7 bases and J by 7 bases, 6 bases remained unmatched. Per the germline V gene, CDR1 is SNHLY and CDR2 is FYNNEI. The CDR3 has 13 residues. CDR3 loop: CASTDRGSNEQFF. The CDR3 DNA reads TGTGCCAGCACCGACAGGGGTTCAAATGAGCAGTTCTTC. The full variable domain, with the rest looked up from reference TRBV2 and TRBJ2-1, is EPEVTQTPSHQVTQMGQEVILRCVPISNHLYFYWYRQILGQKVEFLVSFYNNEISEKSEIFDDQFSVERPDGSNFTLKIRSTKLEDSAMYFCASTDRGSNEQFFGPGTRLTVL.

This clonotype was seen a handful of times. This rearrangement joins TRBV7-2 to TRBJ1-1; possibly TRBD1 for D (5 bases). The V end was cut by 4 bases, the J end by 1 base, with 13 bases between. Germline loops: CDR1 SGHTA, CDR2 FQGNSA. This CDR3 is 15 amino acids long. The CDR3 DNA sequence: TGTGCCAGCAGCTCCTCCGGGACGGCGAACACTGAAGCTTTCTTT. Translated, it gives CASSSSGTANTEAFF. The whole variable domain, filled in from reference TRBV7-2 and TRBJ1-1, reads GAGVSQSPSNKVTEKGKDVELRCDPISGHTALYWYRQSLGQGLEFLIYFQGNSAPDKSGLPSDRFSAERTGGSVSTLTIQRTQQEDSAVYLCASSSSGTANTEAFFGQGTRLTVV.

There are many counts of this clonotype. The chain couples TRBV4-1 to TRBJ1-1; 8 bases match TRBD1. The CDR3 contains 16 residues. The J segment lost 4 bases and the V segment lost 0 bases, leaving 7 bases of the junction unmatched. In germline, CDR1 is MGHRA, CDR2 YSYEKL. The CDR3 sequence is CASSQDLWTGFTEAFF. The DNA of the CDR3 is TGCGCCAGCAGCCAAGATTTATGGACAGGGTTCACTGAAGCTTTCTTT.

The CDR3 region is CASRNRGAGEKLFF. The CDR3 DNA sequence: TGTGCCAGCAGAAACAGGGGCGCGGGTGAAAAACTGTTTTTT. This chain uses TRBV6-6 with TRBJ1-4; 7 nucleotides agree with TRBD1. The V gene end was trimmed by 6 bases and the J gene end by 7 bases; junction bases not matched to a gene: 8. The V gene's germline CDR1 is MNHNY and CDR2 SVGAGI (reference sequence). This CDR3 has 14 amino acids.

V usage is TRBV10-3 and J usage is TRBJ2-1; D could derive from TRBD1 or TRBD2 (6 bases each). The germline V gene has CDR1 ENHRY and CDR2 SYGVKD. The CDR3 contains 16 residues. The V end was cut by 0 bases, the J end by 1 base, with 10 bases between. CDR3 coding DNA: TGTGCCATCAGTGAGTCATCGGGGGCATCCTACAATGAGCAGTTCTTC. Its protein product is CAISESSGASYNEQFF.

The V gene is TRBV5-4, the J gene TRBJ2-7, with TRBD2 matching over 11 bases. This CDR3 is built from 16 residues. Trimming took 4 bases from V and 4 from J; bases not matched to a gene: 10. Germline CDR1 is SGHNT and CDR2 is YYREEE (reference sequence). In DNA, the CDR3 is TGTGCCAGCAGCCGTAGCGGGGGGGTGTCCCGGTACGAGCAGTACTTC. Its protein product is CASSRSGGVSRYEQYF.

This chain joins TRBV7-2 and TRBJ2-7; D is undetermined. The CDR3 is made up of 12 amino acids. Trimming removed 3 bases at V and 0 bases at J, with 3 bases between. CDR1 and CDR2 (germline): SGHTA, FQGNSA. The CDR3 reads CASSFNSYEQYF. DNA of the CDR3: TGTGCCAGCAGCTTCAACTCCTACGAGCAGTACTTC.

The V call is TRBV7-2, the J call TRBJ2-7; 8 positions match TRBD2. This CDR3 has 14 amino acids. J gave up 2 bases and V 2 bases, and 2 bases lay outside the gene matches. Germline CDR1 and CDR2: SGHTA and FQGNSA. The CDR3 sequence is CASSLTSGAYEQYF. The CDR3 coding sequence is TGTGCCAGCAGCTTAACTAGCGGAGCCTACGAGCAGTACTTC.

CDR3 protein: CATSSDRDTGELFF. Written as DNA, the CDR3 is TGTGCCACCAGCAGTGACAGGGACACCGGGGAGCTGTTTTTT. The genes are TRBV15 and TRBJ2-2, with 7 bases matching TRBD1. Germline assignment: CDR1 LNHNV and CDR2 YYDKDF (reference sequence). V lost 3 bases to trimming and J lost 3 bases; unmatched junction nucleotides: 1. The CDR3 totals 14 residues.